This TCR beta chain was sequenced for a study of blood T cell repertoires in COVID-19. Study information: Acute-phase and convalescent COVID-19 samples originated in the United States, Italy and Spain. PBMCs, B-cell-depleted T cells, or T cells were the source of the cDNA or gDNA that made up the material.

The CDR3 runs 14 residues. After removal of 8 bases from V and 1 base from J, the junction contained 3 bases not matched to a gene. CDR1 and CDR2 from the germline V gene are KGHSH and LQKENI. Authors' processing steps: Estimation of nucleated cell counts relied on the amplification of reference gene primers. Sequenced by immunoSEQ multiplex PCR; TCRdb stores in-frame clones only, minus some. Clone size and V and J calls were adopted from that table, with D and trimming inferred from the DNA. Of 250,000 or so clones listed, around nine tenths are singletons. Source material: peripheral blood. This clonotype was sampled from a man aged 18 to 30 with active or convalescent COVID-19. This chain joins TRBV18 and TRBJ2-1; TRBD1 matches at 9 bases. CDR3 DNA: TGTGCCAGCACGGGACAGGGTTCCTACAATGAGCAGTTCTTC. Encoded protein: CASTGQGSYNEQFF.